Sequencing of this T cell receptor (beta chain) was carried out in a study of shared clonotypes between healthy human individuals. Study at large: For every donor, three CD4 naive, three CD4 memory, two CD8 naive and one CD8 memory plates were used.

With respect to this clone: Antigen specificity is unknown.

Sequenced by immunoSEQ multiplex PCR; TCRdb stores in-frame clones only, minus some. Among about 2,100,000 clones, 93% were seen once, and the ten largest hold under 2%. Whole-study results and caveats: Between a handful of donors, naive CD4 clonotypes were shared at a level of approximately 5%. It was the non-shared clonotypes that had lower generation probabilities than clonotypes shared by all four donors.

Naivety among CD8 cells was defined by CD45RO negativity and positive CCR7 selection, thereby excluding terminally differentiated effector memory CD45RA+ cells. Sequencing was performed on naive CD8+ T cells from PBMCs. The TCR was taken from a man aged 18 to 30 in good health. Some clones in this sample may be carry-over from other donors' samples.

Written as DNA, the CDR3 is TGCGCCAGCAGCTCGAATAGACTAGAATTCGTATACAATGAGCAGTTCTTC. Its translation: CASSSNRLEFVYNEQFF. This sequence joins TRBV5-1 and TRBJ2-1, with D tentatively TRBD2 (6 bases). This CDR3 is built from 17 residues. CDR1 is SGHRS and CDR2 is YFSETQ in the germline V gene. Trimming removed 3 bases from V and 4 bases from J, with 20 bases in between.